Here is one TCR beta chain with its context. Its antigen is as yet unknown. Germline CDR1 is SGDLS and CDR2 is YYNGEE. V shed 3 bases, J shed 6 bases, and the junction held 11 bases outside the gene matches. The CDR3 covers 15 residues. This sample was included in a study of cytomegalovirus exposure and HLA in healthy donors. The PCR was carried out with 60 Vbeta primers and 13 Jbeta primers. The data were produced by immunoSEQ multiplex PCR, yet TCRdb's version contains in-frame clones alone and is incomplete. The table lists about 200,000 clones, around 77% of them singletons. Study-level points and caveats: Some highly shared sequence variants likely arose as a pipeline artifact.

V usage is TRBV9 and J usage is TRBJ2-7, with 8 bases fitting TRBD1. The sample consisted of PBMCs. The receptor was derived from a woman in her twenties or thirties in good health and CMV-seronegative. CDR3 amino acids: CASSATDRAVVEQYF. As DNA, the CDR3 is TGTGCCAGCAGCGCCACGGACAGGGCGGTCGTCGAGCAGTACTTC.